The T cell receptor (beta chain) under discussion was sequenced for a study of post-analysis software for immune sequencing data. Whole-study context: The patients showed relapsing-remitting, secondary progressive and progressive-relapsing multiple sclerosis courses. Broader study findings: TRBV5-6, TRBV5-1 and TRBV20-1 belonged to a set of a few TRBV segments that were more frequent in patients than controls. Relative to controls, patients with multiple sclerosis showed significantly lower normalized Chao1 diversity.

In regard to this clonotype: Its antigen is not known.

This CDR3 is 13 amino acids long. Germline V gene lookup returns CDR1 SNHLY and CDR2 FYNNEI. With 7 bases removed from V and 0 bases from J, the gap between germline ends came to 9 bases. Every TCR beta cDNA library bore unique molecular identifiers. Input of about 0.95 to 11 million T cells yielded a few hundred thousand cDNA molecules. TCRdb passed the PCR reads through MiXCR, listing each CDR3 protein once. The sample includes 380,000 or so distinct CDR3 sequences, 30% to 45% seen only once; the top ten take roughly an eighth. The V gene is TRBV2, the J gene TRBJ2-5, with D uncertain. This sequence originates from a girl under 18 with multiple sclerosis. Sequenced sample: blood. The CDR3 spells CASTDLYQETQYF. The CDR3 DNA reads as TGTGCCAGCACTGATCTGTACCAAGAGACCCAGTACTTC.